Following are 22 T cell receptor beta chains from one sample sequenced in a study of OX40 agonist ivuxolimab in advanced cancers. Assay: immunoSEQ multiplex PCR; the TCRdb copy retains only in-frame clones and omits some. There are about 89,000 clones in the sample; roughly 93% occur only once, and roughly 0.64% lies in the top ten. Sequencing used CD4+ or CD8+ T cells sorted from blood, obtained in a trial of the OX40 agonist ivuxolimab. Receptors were obtained from an adult with an advanced solid tumor such as melanoma, head and neck, liver or kidney cancer.

The chain carries TRBV18 and TRBJ1-3; tentative D call: TRBD1 (5 bases). The ends were cut back, 4 bases at V and 9 bases at J, with 10 bases in the middle. The CDR3 runs to 12 residues. The V gene's germline CDR1 is KGHSH and CDR2 LQKENI. The CDR3, as DNA: TGTGCCAGCTCACTCGAAGGGGTCACCATATATTTT. It yields the protein CASSLEGVTIYF.

The chain carries TRBV18 and TRBJ2-2; TRBD2 matches 9 bases. Trimming cost V 1 base and J 1 base; bases outside gene matches: 1. The germline V gene encodes CDR1 KGHSH and CDR2 LQKENI. This CDR3 has 16 amino acids. The CDR3 here is CASSPLTSGNTGELFF. DNA of the CDR3: TGTGCCAGCTCACCACTGACTAGCGGGAACACCGGGGAGCTGTTTTTT.

This chain uses TRBV9 with TRBJ2-3; 7 nucleotides line up with TRBD2. Per germline, CDR1 SGDLS and CDR2 YYNGEE. Unmatched junction bases numbered 13, after V lost 6 bases and J lost 0 bases. The CDR3 spans 17 residues. CDR3 nucleotide sequence: TGTGCCAGCACCCTCCAACCCCGGGACTATAGCACAGATACGCAGTATTTT. Translated, it gives CASTLQPRDYSTDTQYF.

The V call is TRBV18, the J call TRBJ1-2, with D perhaps matching TRBD1 (6 bases). This CDR3 is 13 amino acids long. V was clipped by 1 base and J by 4 bases, with 7 bases between them. Germline V gives CDR1 KGHSH, CDR2 LQKENI. The CDR3 DNA is TGTGCCAGCTCACCACGGGACATCTATGGCTACACCTTC. This codes for CASSPRDIYGYTF.

The chain joins TRBV6-5 to TRBJ1-5, with D tentatively TRBD1 (5 bases). Per germline, CDR1 MNHEY and CDR2 SVGAGI. CDR3 size: 15 residues. Between the trimmed V and J ends, which lost 7 bases and 2 bases, there was a span of 15 bases. CDR3 residues: CASKTGGEGNQPQHF. Written as DNA, the CDR3 is TGTGCCAGCAAAACGGGAGGGGAGGGCAATCAGCCCCAGCATTTT.

The CDR3 region is CASTVRMNTEAFF. For the CDR3, the DNA is TGTGCCAGCACGGTCAGGATGAACACTGAAGCTTTCTTT. The V gene is TRBV28, the J gene TRBJ1-1; D not resolved. Trimming cost V 7 bases and J 0 bases, with 9 bases left between them. The germline V gene has CDR1 MDHEN and CDR2 SYDVKM. This CDR3 has 13 amino acids.

In its sample, this clone was seen once. This rearrangement joins TRBV19 to TRBJ2-3; D gene unclear. The germline CDR1 and CDR2 sequences are LNHDA and SQIVND (reference sequence). CDR3 length equals 12 residues. The V end was cut by 6 bases, the J end by 8 bases, with 12 bases between. The CDR3 reads CASRERTGTQYF. CDR3 sequence (DNA): TGTGCCAGTAGGGAGAGGACGGGTACGCAGTATTTT.

The chain uses TRBV19 and TRBJ1-1; the D gene is possibly TRBD1 (6 bases). The CDR3 extends over 13 amino acids. Germline loops: CDR1 LNHDA, CDR2 SQIVND (reference sequence). The V gene lost 4 bases and the J gene lost 4 bases, with 10 bases spanning the gap. The CDR3 loop is CASSTDRSTEAFF. The CDR3 bases are TGTGCCAGTAGTACCGACAGGAGCACTGAAGCTTTCTTT.

V is TRBV2 and J is TRBJ2-7; D might be TRBD2 (6 bases). CDR3 length: 13 amino acids. The V gene lost 3 bases and the J gene lost 7 bases, with 13 bases spanning the gap. Per the germline V gene, CDR1 is SNHLY and CDR2 is FYNNEI. CDR3 sequence: CASSDPRGGEQYF. CDR3 DNA sequence: TGTGCCAGCAGTGACCCCCGAGGAGGGGAGCAGTACTTC.

This clone was seen a single time. One junction end disagrees with the germline gene, perhaps due to a read error. The CDR3 DNA sequence: TGTGCCAGCAGCCTAGCGGGAGTCTCCTACAATGAGCAGTTCTTC. Its protein product is CASSLAGVSYNEQFF. The chain joins TRBV7-2 to TRBJ2-1, with 10 bases lining up with TRBD2. Germline assignment: CDR1 SGHTA and CDR2 FQGNSA. The CDR3 runs to 15 residues.

The chain is built from TRBV27 and TRBJ1-1; D unresolved. This CDR3 has 13 amino acids. Per germline, CDR1 MNHEY and CDR2 SMNVEV (reference sequence). The ends were cut back, 5 bases at V and 2 bases at J, with 9 bases in the middle. Here the CDR3 DNA reads TGTGCCAGCAGTGCTTGGATAAACACTGAAGCTTTCTTT. Residues: CASSAWINTEAFF.

This chain joins TRBV6-5 and TRBJ2-3, with D uncertain. This CDR3 is 13 amino acids long. V was clipped by 8 bases and J by 0 bases, with 9 bases between them. Germline V gene data show CDR1 as MNHEY and CDR2 as SVGAGI. The CDR3 bases are TGTGCCAGCTTGGCCCCTAGCACAGATACGCAGTATTTT. Encoded protein: CASLAPSTDTQYF.

The V call is TRBV15, the J call TRBJ2-1; D is possibly TRBD1 (5 bases). The CDR3 totals 14 residues. The V end was cut by 3 bases, the J end by 3 bases, with 9 bases between. Germline loops: CDR1 LNHNV, CDR2 YYDKDF (reference sequence). The CDR3: CATSRLTVYNEQFF. The CDR3 nucleotides read TGTGCCACCAGCAGGTTGACAGTCTACAATGAGCAGTTCTTC. The full variable domain, in which reference TRBV15 and TRBJ2-1 provide the parts outside the CDR3, is DAMVIQNPRYQVTQFGKPVTLSCSQTLNHNVMYWYQQKSSQAPKLLFHYYDKDFNNEADTPDNFQSRRPNTSFCFLDIRSPGLGDTAMYLCATSRLTVYNEQFFGPGTRLTVL.

About this clone: The junction shows a germline mismatch at one end, possibly a read error. The chain recombines TRBV6-6 with TRBJ2-5, with D possibly being TRBD2 (5 bases). The CDR3 is 14 amino acids. Germline CDR1 MNHNY, CDR2 SVGAGI (reference sequence). CDR3 amino acids: CASSYGLAQETQYF. CDR3 coding DNA: TGTGCTAGCAGTTACGGGCTAGCTCAAGAGACCCAGTACTTC.

This chain uses TRBV30 with TRBJ2-7; D is perhaps TRBD1 (5 bases). The CDR3 sequence is 15 residues long. V lost 1 base and J lost 2, with 15 bases in between. Germline loops: CDR1 GTSNPN, CDR2 SVGIG (reference sequence). The CDR3 here is CAWSEPQGGPYEQYF. CDR3 DNA: TGTGCCTGGAGTGAACCCCAGGGTGGTCCCTACGAGCAGTACTTC.

The V call is TRBV5-1, the J call TRBJ1-6, with D possibly TRBD1 on 6 matching bases. The CDR3 is 14 residues long. The germline gives CDR1 SGHRS, CDR2 YFSETQ. The V end lost 0 bases, the J end lost 9 bases, and 10 bases lay between the germline ends. CDR3 sequence: CASSLGGGGSPLHF. CDR3 nucleotides: TGCGCCAGCAGCTTGGGAGGGGGGGGTTCACCCCTCCACTTT. Full variable domain (rest looked up from reference TRBV5-1 and TRBJ1-6): KAGVTQTPRYLIKTRGQQVTLSCSPISGHRSVSWYQQTPGQGLQFLFEYFSETQRNKGNFPGRFSGRQFSNSRSEMNVSTLELGDSALYLCASSLGGGGSPLHFGNGTRLTVT.

The chain carries TRBV7-8 and TRBJ2-7; TRBD2 agrees at 7 bases. This CDR3 spans 15 amino acids. Germline V lookup: CDR1 SGHVS, CDR2 FQNEAQ. V was clipped by 6 bases and J by 4 bases; unmatched bases: 12. The CDR3 loop reads CASSKRSGIGYEQYF. CDR3 nucleotide sequence: TGTGCCAGCAGTAAGCGGAGCGGGATAGGATACGAGCAGTACTTC.

This clone was observed once. This specimen includes other DNA sequences encoding the same CDR3. This chain joins TRBV6-5 and TRBJ1-1, with 7 nucleotides matching TRBD1. The CDR3 has 16 residues. CDR1 and CDR2 (germline): MNHEY, SVGAGI. Unmatched junction bases numbered 4, after V lost 0 bases and J lost 0 bases. CDR3 protein: CASSYSSGTVNTEAFF. CDR3 bases: TGTGCCAGCAGTTACTCGAGTGGGACAGTGAACACTGAAGCTTTCTTT.

In this sample, this clone turned up a few times. The chain employs TRBV14 and TRBJ1-1; D unresolved. Germline loops: CDR1 SGHDN, CDR2 FVKESK. This CDR3 has 13 amino acids. V gave up 9 bases and J gave up 4 bases, with 15 bases separating them. CDR3 in amino acids: CASQEWMSTEAFF. In DNA form, the CDR3 reads TGTGCCAGTCAGGAGTGGATGAGCACTGAAGCTTTCTTT.

CDR3 loop: CASSFPNGETQYF. The CDR3 DNA reads TGTGCCAGCAGCTTTCCGAACGGAGAGACCCAGTACTTC. The chain joins TRBV7-9 to TRBJ2-5; D not resolved. Germline loops: CDR1 SEHNR, CDR2 FQNEAQ (reference sequence). V lost 3 bases and J 4 bases, leaving 9 bases between the germline ends. The CDR3 spans 13 residues.

This clone was observed a single time. The chain carries TRBV6-6 and TRBJ2-2, with 8 positions matching TRBD1. Trimming at V came to 6 bases and at J to 5 bases, leaving 2 bases not matched to a gene. CDR1 is MNHNY, CDR2 SVGAGI, per germline (reference sequence). The CDR3 totals 13 residues. CDR3 sequence reads: CASRDRATGELFF. As DNA, the CDR3 is TGTGCCAGCAGGGACAGGGCAACCGGGGAGCTGTTTTTT.

The chain employs TRBV28 and TRBJ1-2; D remains ambiguous. V was cut by 8 bases and J by 2 bases, with 9 bases left in between. The germline gives CDR1 MDHEN, CDR2 SYDVKM. CDR3 length: 12 residues. The CDR3 loop reads CASLYKNYGYTF. CDR3 sequence (DNA): TGTGCCAGCCTGTACAAGAACTATGGCTACACCTTC.